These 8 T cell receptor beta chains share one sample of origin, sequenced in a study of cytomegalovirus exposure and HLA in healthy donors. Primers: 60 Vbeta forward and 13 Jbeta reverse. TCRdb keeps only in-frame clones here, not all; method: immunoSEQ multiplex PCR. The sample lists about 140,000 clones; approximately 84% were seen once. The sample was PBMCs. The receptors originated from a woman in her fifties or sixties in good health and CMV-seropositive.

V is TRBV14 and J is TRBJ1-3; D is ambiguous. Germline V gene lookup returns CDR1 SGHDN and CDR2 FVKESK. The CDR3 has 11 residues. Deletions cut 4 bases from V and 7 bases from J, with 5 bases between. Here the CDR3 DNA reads TGTGCCAGCAGCCTACGGAACACCATATATTTT. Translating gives CASSLRNTIYF.

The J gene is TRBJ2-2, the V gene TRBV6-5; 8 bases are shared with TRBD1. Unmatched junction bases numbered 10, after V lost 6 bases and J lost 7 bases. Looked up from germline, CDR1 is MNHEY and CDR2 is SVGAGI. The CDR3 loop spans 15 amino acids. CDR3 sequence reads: CASSAPGTGRGELFF. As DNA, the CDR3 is TGTGCCAGCAGCGCCCCCGGGACAGGACGCGGGGAGCTGTTTTTT.

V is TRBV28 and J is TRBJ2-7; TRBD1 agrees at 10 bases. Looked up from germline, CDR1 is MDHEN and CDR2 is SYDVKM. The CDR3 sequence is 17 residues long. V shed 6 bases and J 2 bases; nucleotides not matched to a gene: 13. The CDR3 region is CASRRQGAQHSPYEQYF. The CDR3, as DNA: TGTGCCAGCAGACGACAGGGGGCCCAACACTCCCCCTACGAGCAGTACTTC.

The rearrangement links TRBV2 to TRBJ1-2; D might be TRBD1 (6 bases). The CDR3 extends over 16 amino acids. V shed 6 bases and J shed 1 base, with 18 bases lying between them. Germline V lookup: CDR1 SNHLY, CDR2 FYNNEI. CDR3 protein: CASRTNRAGVNYGYTF. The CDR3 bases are TGTGCCAGCAGGACCAACCGGGCAGGGGTTAACTATGGCTACACCTTC.

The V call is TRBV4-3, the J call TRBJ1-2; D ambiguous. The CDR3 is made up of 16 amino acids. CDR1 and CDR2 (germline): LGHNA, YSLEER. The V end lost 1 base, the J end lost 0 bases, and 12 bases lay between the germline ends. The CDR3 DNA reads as TGCGCCAGCAGCCAAGGGAGACTTGTAGCTAACTATGGCTACACCTTC. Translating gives CASSQGRLVANYGYTF.

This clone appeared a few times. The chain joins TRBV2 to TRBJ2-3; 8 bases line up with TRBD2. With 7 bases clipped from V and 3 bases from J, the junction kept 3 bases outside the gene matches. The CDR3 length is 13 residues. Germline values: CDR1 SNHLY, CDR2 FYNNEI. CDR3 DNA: TGTGCCAGCACAGCGGGAGCAACAGATACGCAGTATTTT. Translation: CASTAGATDTQYF.

Here the CDR3 DNA reads TGTGCCAGCGGTGGGCAGGGCTACGAGCAGTACTTC. Its protein is CASGGQGYEQYF. The chain recombines TRBV28 with TRBJ2-7; perhaps TRBD1 as D (5 bases). V gave up 8 bases and J gave up 3 bases, with 11 bases separating them. Germline values: CDR1 MDHEN, CDR2 SYDVKM. CDR3 length: 12 amino acids.

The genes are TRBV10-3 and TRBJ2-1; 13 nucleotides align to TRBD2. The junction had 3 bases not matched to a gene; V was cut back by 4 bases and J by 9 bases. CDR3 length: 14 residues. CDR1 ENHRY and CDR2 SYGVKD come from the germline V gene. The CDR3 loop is CAISGLAGGSEQFF. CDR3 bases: TGTGCCATCAGTGGACTAGCGGGAGGCAGTGAGCAGTTCTTC.